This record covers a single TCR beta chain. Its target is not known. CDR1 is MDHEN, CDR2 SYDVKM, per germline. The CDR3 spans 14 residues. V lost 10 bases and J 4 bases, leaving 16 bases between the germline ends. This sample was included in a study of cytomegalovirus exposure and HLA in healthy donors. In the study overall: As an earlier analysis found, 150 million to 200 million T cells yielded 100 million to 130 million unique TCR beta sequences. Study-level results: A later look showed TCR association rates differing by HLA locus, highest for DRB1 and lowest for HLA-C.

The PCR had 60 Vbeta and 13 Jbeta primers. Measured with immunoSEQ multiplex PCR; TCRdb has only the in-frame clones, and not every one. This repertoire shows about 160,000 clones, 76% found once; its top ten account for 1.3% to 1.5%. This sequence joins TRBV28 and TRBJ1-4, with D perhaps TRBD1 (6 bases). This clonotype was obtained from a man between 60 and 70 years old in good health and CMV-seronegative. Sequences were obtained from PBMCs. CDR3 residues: CATNRGQNNEKLFF. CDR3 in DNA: TGTGCCACCAACAGAGGACAGAATAATGAAAAACTGTTTTTT. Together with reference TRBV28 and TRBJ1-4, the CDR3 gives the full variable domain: DVKVTQSSRYLVKRTGEKVFLECVQDMDHENMFWYRQDPGLGLRLIYFSYDVKMKEKGDIPEGYSVSREKKERFSLILESASTNQTSMYLCATNRGQNNEKLFFGSGTQLSVL.